The TCR beta chain under discussion was sequenced for a study of cytomegalovirus exposure and HLA in healthy donors. Study-level points and caveats: A later analysis linked a missense DCLRE1C variant to TCR beta V- and J-gene trimming. In an earlier analysis, productive rearrangement rates for most beta V segments clustered near 87% or 30%.

Points on this clone: Its matching antigen is unknown.

The PCR made use of 60 Vbeta and 13 Jbeta primers. Here immunoSEQ multiplex PCR was the method, and the copy in TCRdb shows in-frame clones only, minus some. This sample's clone table lists about 46,000 clones. Per germline, CDR1 MDHEN and CDR2 SYDVKM. V was cut by 2 bases and J by 9 bases, with 11 bases left in between. The CDR3 sequence is 12 residues long. Sequences were obtained from PBMCs. The source is a woman in her thirties or forties in good health and CMV-seronegative. The gene calls are TRBV28 and TRBJ2-7; D not certain. The CDR3 protein is CASSLSAMRQYF. The CDR3 DNA reads as TGTGCCAGCAGTTTAAGCGCGATGAGGCAGTACTTC.